The 30 T cell receptor beta chains listed next were all sequenced from one sample in a study of T cells in Graves' hyperthyroidism and ophthalmopathy (dated by TCRdb to the late 2010s). The library came from multiplex PCR. The sequencer listed for this sample is Illumina HiSeq 2000. Amplification of TCR beta CDR3 regions was carried out from RNA transcripts. For the first round of RT-PCR on the TCR CDR3, the HTBI primer set was used together with the Qiagen OneStep RT-PCR kit. TCRdb reworked the public reads: Q25 trimming with fastp, MiXCR clone assembly, productive beta chains retained. CDR3 protein duplicates are merged, each entry listing the most common genes and DNA. Present in this sample are hundreds of thousands of distinct CDR3 sequences, about 14% of which were seen just once. The ten largest make up 13% of the sample. Sequenced material: blood. These receptors originate from a young man with Graves' ophthalmopathy.

This clonotype was seen only a few times. The chain links TRBV27 to TRBJ2-7; TRBD1 aligns across 7 bases. The CDR3 loop spans 15 amino acids. Germline trimming cut 1 base from V and 3 bases from J; bases unmatched to any gene: 6. Per germline, CDR1 MNHEY and CDR2 SMNVEV (reference sequence). CDR3 amino acids: CASSLFGTVNYEQYF. The CDR3 DNA sequence: TGTGCCAGCAGTTTATTCGGGACAGTTAACTACGAGCAGTACTTC.

This clonotype was counted only a few times. The chain combines TRBV6-6 with TRBJ2-2; the match to TRBD2 covers 11 bases. CDR3 size: 20 residues. The J segment lost 4 bases and the V segment lost 0 bases, leaving 13 bases of the junction unmatched. The germline V gene encodes CDR1 MNHNY and CDR2 SVGAGI (reference sequence). CDR3 sequence (DNA): TGTGCCAGCAGTTACTCTGATCTCCGGGGTAGCGGGAGGGCCACCGGGGAGCTGTTTTTT. As protein: CASSYSDLRGSGRATGELFF.

In the case of this clonotype: The junction differs from germline at one of its ends, possibly a read error. The rearrangement uses TRBV6-1 and TRBJ2-2, with D unresolved. Germline V gene data show CDR1 as MNHNS and CDR2 as SASEGT. CDR3 length: 14 amino acids. The CDR3 DNA is TGTGCCAGCAGGCCGACACCGAACCCCGGGGAGCTGTTTTTT. This codes for CASRPTPNPGELFF.

This clonotype was recorded at least ten times. The V gene is TRBV2, the J gene TRBJ1-2; D perhaps matches TRBD1 (6 bases). CDR1 SNHLY and CDR2 FYNNEI come from the germline V gene. Trimming took 7 bases from V and 5 from J, leaving 14 bases between them. The CDR3 runs 13 residues. The CDR3 coding sequence is TGTGCCAGCACTGTCGGGACACTATATGGCTACACCTTC. Its protein product is CASTVGTLYGYTF.

The chain has TRBV6-1 and TRBJ2-7; 7 bases are shared with TRBD1. CDR1 MNHNS and CDR2 SASEGT come from the germline V gene. The CDR3 is 15 residues long. Trimming removed 8 bases from V and 0 bases from J; junction bases left unmatched: 10. DNA of the CDR3: TGTGCCAGCTCCTATTCAGGGACAGACTCCTACGAGCAGTACTTC. It encodes CASSYSGTDSYEQYF.

This clonotype was counted at least ten times. This CDR3 is CAWSVRVSYEQYF. The CDR3 DNA follows: TGTGCCTGGAGTGTGAGGGTCTCCTACGAGCAGTACTTC. The V gene is TRBV30, the J gene TRBJ2-7; D possibly corresponds to TRBD2 (5 bases). V lost 0 bases to trimming and J lost 0 bases, with 6 bases between them. The CDR3 loop spans 13 amino acids. Germline CDR1 reads GTSNPN; CDR2 reads SVGIG (reference sequence).

In this sample, this clonotype turned up many times. The CDR3 DNA reads TGTGCCAGTAGTATGTCGGGTTCGGCAGTCCAGGAGGCTGAAGCTTTCTTT. It yields the protein CASSMSGSAVQEAEAFF. This rearrangement joins TRBV19 to TRBJ1-1; D is uncertain. Per the germline V gene, CDR1 is LNHDA and CDR2 is SQIVND (reference sequence). The germline V and J ends were trimmed by 3 bases and 6 bases, with 23 bases remaining between them. The CDR3 covers 17 residues.

The sample holds a few counts of this clonotype. This chain joins TRBV6-1 and TRBJ1-6; a weak D match, TRBD1 (5 bases). The CDR3 loop spans 14 amino acids. Trimming cost V 6 bases and J 9 bases, with 15 bases left between them. The germline gives CDR1 MNHNS, CDR2 SASEGT. The CDR3 here is CASSAERQGSPLHF. CDR3 coding DNA: TGTGCCAGCAGCGCAGAGAGGCAGGGTTCACCCCTCCACTTT.

J is TRBJ1-6 and V is TRBV20-1; no firm D call. Germline CDR1 reads DFQATT; CDR2 reads SNEGSKA (reference sequence). The CDR3 contains 18 residues. V was pared by 1 base and J by 0 bases, with 16 bases between. CDR3 in DNA: TGCAGTGCTAGAGGGGTAGAGCCACTAAGCTCCTATAATTCACCCCTCCACTTT. Translated: CSARGVEPLSSYNSPLHF.

The chain employs TRBV9 and TRBJ2-2; 9 nucleotides agree with TRBD2. V shed 0 bases and J 5 bases; nucleotides not matched to a gene: 5. CDR3 length: 16 residues. Germline loops: CDR1 SGDLS, CDR2 YYNGEE. CDR3 in amino acids: CASSVGSSGSTGELFF. The DNA of the CDR3 is TGTGCCAGCAGCGTAGGGAGTAGCGGGAGTACCGGGGAGCTGTTTTTT.

This clonotype was seen at least ten times. The genes are TRBV30 and TRBJ2-5, with 9 nucleotides matching TRBD2. There are 14 residues in the CDR3. Germline V gene lookup returns CDR1 GTSNPN and CDR2 SVGIG (reference sequence). The J segment lost 3 bases and the V segment lost 1 base, leaving 3 bases of the junction unmatched. The CDR3 DNA is TGTGCCTGGAGTGCATCTAGCGGGGAAGAGACCCAGTACTTC. This sequence encodes CAWSASSGEETQYF.

J is TRBJ2-5 and V is TRBV29-1; no firm D call. Germline CDR1 and CDR2: SQVTM and ANQGSEA. V dropped 0 bases and J dropped 1 base, with 9 bases sitting between them. The CDR3 has 14 amino acids. CDR3 nucleotides: TGCAGCGTTGAAGATCTAGATGTCCAAGAGACCCAGTACTTC. Translation: CSVEDLDVQETQYF.

This chain joins TRBV7-9 and TRBJ1-2, with a weak D call TRBD1 (6 bases). CDR3 length equals 16 residues. V was shortened by 1 base and J by 6 bases, with 18 bases between the two germline ends. Germline CDR1 is SEHNR and CDR2 is FQNEAQ (reference sequence). The CDR3 bases are TGTGCCAGCAGCTTAGTCCGGGAGGGGGACGTACATGGCTACACCTTC. Its protein product is CASSLVREGDVHGYTF.

This clonotype was seen many times. The chain has TRBV12-3 or TRBV12-4 and TRBJ2-3; 10 bases match TRBD2. The V gene end was trimmed by 6 bases and the J gene end by 7 bases; junction bases not matched to a gene: 16. The length of the CDR3 is 17 residues. The chain's CDR3 is CASSTPSTSGISHTQYF. For the CDR3, the DNA is TGTGCCAGCAGCACCCCCTCTACTAGCGGGATTTCCCATACGCAGTATTTT.

This clonotype was found many times. The chain links TRBV7-6 to TRBJ2-7; D is possibly TRBD1 (6 bases). Germline loops: CDR1 SGHVS, CDR2 FNYEAQ. There are 15 residues in the CDR3. Trimming stripped 4 bases from V and 4 bases from J, with 17 bases between. In DNA, the CDR3 is TGTGCCAGCAGCTACGCTCAGGGGTGGTCTTACGAGCAGTACTTC. Translating gives CASSYAQGWSYEQYF.

This clonotype showed up many times. V gene TRBV3-1 combines with J gene TRBJ2-3; D gene unclear. V was shortened by 1 base and J by 5 bases, with 10 bases between the two germline ends. Germline V gene lookup returns CDR1 LGHDT and CDR2 YNNKEL (reference sequence). The CDR3 runs 14 residues. CDR3 in amino acids: CASSQGIFQDTQYF. CDR3 in DNA: TGTGCCAGCAGCCAAGGGATTTTTCAAGATACGCAGTATTTT.

There are many counts of this clonotype. The rearrangement uses TRBV7-2 and TRBJ1-1; D unresolved. Germline V gene lookup returns CDR1 SGHTA and CDR2 FQGNSA. The germline V and J ends were trimmed by 7 bases and 1 base, with 7 bases remaining between them. The CDR3 is 12 residues long. CDR3 sequence reads: CASTNWNTEAFF. The CDR3, as DNA: TGTGCCAGCACCAATTGGAACACTGAAGCTTTCTTT. Together with reference TRBV7-2 and TRBJ1-1, the CDR3 gives the full variable domain: GAGVSQSPSNKVTEKGKDVELRCDPISGHTALYWYRQSLGQGLEFLIYFQGNSAPDKSGLPSDRFSAERTGGSVSTLTIQRTQQEDSAVYLCASTNWNTEAFFGQGTRLTVV.

This clonotype appeared many times. J is TRBJ2-1 and V is TRBV20-1; D is possibly TRBD2 (5 bases). The CDR3 length is 13 residues. The V gene lost 3 bases and the J gene lost 1 base, with 7 bases spanning the gap. Germline V lookup: CDR1 DFQATT, CDR2 SNEGSKA (reference sequence). CDR3 sequence: CSASGKSYNEQFF. CDR3 in DNA: TGCAGTGCTAGCGGGAAATCCTACAATGAGCAGTTCTTC.

This clonotype was observed a few times. V usage is TRBV6-1 and J usage is TRBJ2-5, with TRBD1 matching over 8 bases. Unmatched junction bases numbered 9, after V lost 6 bases and J lost 0 bases. The CDR3 consists of 16 residues. Germline CDR1 is MNHNS and CDR2 is SASEGT. This CDR3 is CASRLHRGTYQETQYF. DNA of the CDR3: TGTGCCAGCAGGCTCCACAGGGGGACCTACCAAGAGACCCAGTACTTC.

The sample holds many counts of this clonotype. The chain employs TRBV12-3 or TRBV12-4 and TRBJ2-1; D is possibly TRBD2 (6 bases). This CDR3 has 12 amino acids. V was shortened by 6 bases and J by 15 bases, with 18 bases between the two germline ends. CDR3 residues: CASRRAPGVTFF. The CDR3 coding sequence is TGTGCCAGCAGACGTGCACCGGGGGTGACGTTCTTC.

This clonotype was recorded at least ten times. This chain uses TRBV2 with TRBJ2-7; D is unclear. The CDR3 sequence is 11 residues long. Trimming pared 6 bases from V and 11 bases from J, leaving 14 bases between. The germline V gene has CDR1 SNHLY and CDR2 FYNNEI. For the CDR3, the DNA is TGTGCCAGCAGCACTCACGGCCAGAAGTACTTC. Its protein product is CASSTHGQKYF.

This clonotype was counted ten times or more. The chain combines TRBV12-3 or TRBV12-4 with TRBJ1-2; D uncertain. Trimming cost V 8 bases and J 10 bases, with 17 bases left between them. The CDR3 extends over 12 amino acids. In DNA, the CDR3 is TGTGCCAGCGGCTCGAGGGATAGGAACTACACCTTC. Protein sequence: CASGSRDRNYTF.

This clonotype was detected many times. The chain is built from TRBV3-1 and TRBJ2-1; tentatively, D is TRBD1 or TRBD2 (5 bases each). V lost 4 bases to trimming and J lost 1 base, with 8 bases between them. The CDR3 extends over 14 amino acids. CDR1 is LGHDT, CDR2 YNNKEL, per germline (reference sequence). CDR3 in DNA: TGTGCCAGCAGCCCGGGACGTTCCTACAATGAGCAGTTCTTC. Protein sequence: CASSPGRSYNEQFF.

This clonotype was counted ten times or more. This rearrangement joins TRBV18 to TRBJ2-3, with D maybe TRBD2 (6 bases). CDR1 is KGHSH, CDR2 LQKENI, per germline. Trimming left V 1 base short and J 6 bases short, with 14 bases between. The CDR3 loop spans 15 amino acids. CDR3 DNA sequence: TGTGCCAGCTCACCACGGGCGGGGCTCCCGGATACGCAGTATTTT. Encoded protein: CASSPRAGLPDTQYF. The full variable domain, in which reference TRBV18 and TRBJ2-3 provide the parts outside the CDR3, is NAGVMQNPRHLVRRRGQEARLRCSPMKGHSHVYWYRQLPEEGLKFMVYLQKENIIDESGMPKERFSAEFPKEGPSILRIQQVVRGDSAAYFCASSPRAGLPDTQYFGPGTRLTVL.

Notes on this clonotype: Possible read error: a much larger clone is one base away. This chain uses TRBV13 with TRBJ2-4, with D uncertain. V gave up 3 bases and J gave up 1 base, with 16 bases separating them. This CDR3 spans 17 amino acids. Germline loops: CDR1 PRHDT, CDR2 FYEKMQ (reference sequence). The CDR3 reads CASSFQTAIGAKNIQYF. The CDR3 bases are TGTGCCAGCAGCTTTCAGACCGCCATAGGGGCCAAAAACATTCAGTACTTC. Supplemented by reference TRBV13 and TRBJ2-4, the full variable domain reads AAGVIQSPRHLIKEKRETATLKCYPIPRHDTVYWYQQGPGQDPQFLISFYEKMQSDKGSIPDRFSAQQFSDYHSELNMSSLELGDSALYFCASSFQTAIGAKNIQYFGAGTRLSVL.

This clonotype has at least ten counts. This chain joins TRBV20-1 and TRBJ2-1; no reliable D call. Looked up from germline, CDR1 is DFQATT and CDR2 is SNEGSKA (reference sequence). This CDR3 is built from 15 residues. Between the trimmed V and J ends, which lost 5 bases and 0 bases, there was a span of 14 bases. The CDR3 region is CSAEAPRSSYNEQFF. The CDR3 bases are TGCAGTGCTGAGGCCCCTCGAAGCTCCTACAATGAGCAGTTCTTC.

The chain links TRBV5-4 to TRBJ2-2; 7 nucleotides line up with TRBD2. Germline-derived CDR1 and CDR2 are SGHNT and YYREEE (reference sequence). Unmatched junction bases numbered 12, after V lost 6 bases and J lost 4 bases. This CDR3 has 16 residues. The CDR3 protein is CASTLLGGSVTGELFF. DNA of the CDR3: TGTGCCAGCACCTTACTAGGCGGGAGTGTCACCGGGGAGCTGTTTTTT.

The chain joins TRBV24-1 to TRBJ2-5; TRBD1 agrees at 10 bases. The length of the CDR3 is 17 residues. V trimming: 4 bases; J trimming: 0 bases; junction bases outside the gene matches: 7. Germline loops: CDR1 KGHDR, CDR2 SFDVKD. CDR3: CATSDRGQGGYQETQYF. DNA for the CDR3: TGTGCCACCAGTGACCGCGGACAGGGGGGTTACCAAGAGACCCAGTACTTC.

This clonotype was observed many times. The genes are TRBV12-3 or TRBV12-4 and TRBJ1-2; 11 bases align to TRBD1. The CDR3 sequence is 14 residues long. The J segment lost 8 bases and the V segment lost 8 bases, leaving 10 bases of the junction unmatched. The CDR3 nucleotides read TGTGCCAGCGCTCCGGGACAGGGGGGACGAGGCTACACCTTC. The encoded protein is CASAPGQGGRGYTF.

In regard to this clonotype: Being one base from a much bigger clone, this may be a read error. The rearrangement joins TRBV6-2 or TRBV6-3 to TRBJ2-7, with D perhaps given as TRBD1 or TRBD2 (5 bases each). In germline, CDR1 is MNHEY, CDR2 SVGEGT. This CDR3 has 13 amino acids. V lost 2 bases and J 7 bases, leaving 12 bases between the germline ends. The CDR3 here is CASSYDSRGEQYF. CDR3 DNA sequence: TGTGCCAGCAGTTACGACTCGAGGGGAGAGCAGTACTTC.